This T cell receptor beta chain was captured in a study of blood T cell repertoires in COVID-19. Study-level background: Acute and convalescent COVID-19 samples came from the United States, Italy and Spain.

As originally analysed: The authors estimated nucleated cell counts from reference gene primer amplification. The method was immunoSEQ multiplex PCR; TCRdb's version includes in-frame clones alone and lacks a portion of them. The DNA gave D and trimming, while V, J and clone size come from that table. The table lists around 130,000 clones, roughly 88% of them singletons. The J segment lost 4 bases and the V segment lost 1 base, leaving 4 bases of the junction unmatched. The CDR3 runs 15 residues. Germline V gene sequence: CDR1 MNHEY, CDR2 SMNVEV (reference sequence). This chain uses TRBV27 with TRBJ2-1; 7 bases map to TRBD2. The sequencing input was peripheral blood. This TCR derives from a man aged 65 to 85 with active COVID-19. The CDR3 reads CASSLYGGIYNEQFF. Here the CDR3 DNA reads TGTGCCAGCAGTTTATACGGGGGGATTTACAATGAGCAGTTCTTC.